The 17 T cell receptor beta chains presented below share a single source sample, sequenced in a study of shared clonotypes between healthy human individuals. The data were produced by immunoSEQ multiplex PCR, yet TCRdb's version contains in-frame clones alone and is incomplete. The profile covers 500,000 to 650,000 clones, with around 78% appearing a single time and 9.5% to 15% taken by the ten largest. Material for sequencing was PBMCs. These receptor sequences come from a woman between 40 and 55 years old in good health. Some clones in this sample may be carry-over from other donors' samples.

The chain uses TRBV11-3 and TRBJ2-5; D is unclear. The CDR3 length is 13 residues. The V gene lost 5 bases and the J gene lost 1 base, with 8 bases spanning the gap. Germline values: CDR1 SGHNT, CDR2 YENEEA. CDR3 nucleotide sequence: TGTGCCAGCAGCCCCAGGAGCCAAGAGACCCAGTACTTC. Encoded protein: CASSPRSQETQYF.

This sequence joins TRBV2 and TRBJ2-5; D is ambiguous. CDR1 and CDR2 from the germline V gene are SNHLY and FYNNEI. V was pared by 6 bases and J by 2 bases, with 13 bases between. The CDR3 has 14 amino acids. CDR3 nucleotide sequence: TGTGCCAGCAGCCTGACAAGTTCGCAAGAGACCCAGTACTTC. Protein sequence: CASSLTSSQETQYF.

This clone showed up just a few times. The genes are TRBV2 and TRBJ1-3, with D possibly being TRBD1 (6 bases). Germline lookup yields CDR1 SNHLY and CDR2 FYNNEI. CDR3 length equals 14 residues. The V end was cut by 5 bases, the J end by 4 bases, with 12 bases between. The CDR3 sequence: CASSSEGVGNTIYF. Written as DNA, the CDR3 is TGTGCCAGCAGTTCCGAGGGGGTAGGAAACACCATATATTTT.

V and J are TRBV29-1 and TRBJ2-1; the match to TRBD2 covers 12 bases. The CDR3 totals 18 residues. With 7 bases clipped from V and 3 bases from J, the junction kept 16 bases outside the gene matches. Germline V CDR1 and CDR2: SQVTM, ANQGSEA. The CDR3 bases are TGCAGCGCCGCAGGGGCGACTAGCGGGAGAACAGACTACAATGAGCAGTTCTTC. Its translation: CSAAGATSGRTDYNEQFF.

The chain couples TRBV7-8 to TRBJ2-6; D is possibly TRBD1 (5 bases). CDR1 is SGHVS, CDR2 FQNEAQ, per germline. The CDR3 contains 17 residues. V dropped 5 bases and J dropped 0 bases, with 14 bases sitting between them. The CDR3 sequence is CASSPRPGLSGANVLTF. The CDR3 coding sequence is TGTGCCAGCAGCCCTCGACCAGGGCTCTCTGGGGCCAACGTCCTGACTTTC.

This chain links TRBV19 with TRBJ2-3; 12 nucleotides agree with TRBD2. J was trimmed by 0 bases and V by 6 bases; bases with no gene match: 7. The germline V gene has CDR1 LNHDA and CDR2 SQIVND (reference sequence). There are 17 residues in the CDR3. The DNA for the CDR3 is TGTGCCAGTAGCCGGACTAGCGGGATTTCTAGCACAGATACGCAGTATTTT. This encodes CASSRTSGISSTDTQYF.

The V call is TRBV7-2, the J call TRBJ2-7; no reliable D call. The CDR3 is 15 residues long. CDR1 and CDR2 (germline): SGHTA, FQGNSA. Trimming stripped 5 bases from V and 0 bases from J, with 14 bases between. As DNA, the CDR3 is TGTGCCAGCAGCCCTGTTGGGTTTTACTCCTACGAGCAGTACTTC. This codes for CASSPVGFYSYEQYF.

The chain couples TRBV19 to TRBJ2-2; D is unclear. CDR3 length equals 15 residues. The ends were cut back, 2 bases at V and 2 bases at J, with 9 bases in the middle. Per germline, CDR1 LNHDA and CDR2 SQIVND (reference sequence). Here the CDR3 reads CASSIPAANTGELFF. Written as DNA, the CDR3 is TGTGCCAGTAGTATACCCGCAGCTAACACCGGGGAGCTGTTTTTT.

The V and J genes are TRBV2 and TRBJ2-2; weak D call: TRBD1 (6 bases). The CDR3 has 15 amino acids. V was cut by 6 bases and J by 0 bases, with 11 bases left in between. Germline-derived CDR1 and CDR2 are SNHLY and FYNNEI. CDR3 residues: CASSLGQSNTGELFF. DNA for the CDR3: TGTGCCAGCAGCTTAGGACAGTCGAACACCGGGGAGCTGTTTTTT.

The V and J genes are TRBV11-2 and TRBJ2-7; D is possibly TRBD2 (5 bases). From germline, CDR1 is SGHAT and CDR2 FQNNGV. With 3 bases removed from V and 3 bases from J, the gap between germline ends came to 12 bases. The CDR3 is made up of 14 amino acids. CDR3 bases: TGTGCCAGCAGCTTCGGGGTGGGAATCTACGAGCAGTACTTC. Amino acid sequence: CASSFGVGIYEQYF. The full variable domain, its missing parts supplied by reference TRBV11-2 and TRBJ2-7, is EAGVAQSPRYKIIEKRQSVAFWCNPISGHATLYWYQQILGQGPKLLIQFQNNGVVDDSQLPKDRFSAERLKGVDSTLKIQPAKLEDSAVYLCASSFGVGIYEQYFGPGTRLTVT.

At least ten counts were recorded for this clone. V is TRBV28 and J is TRBJ2-7; TRBD2 might be the D (6 bases). CDR1 is MDHEN and CDR2 is SYDVKM in the germline V gene. The V end lost 7 bases, the J end lost 2 bases, and 15 bases lay between the germline ends. There are 14 residues in the CDR3. The chain's CDR3 is CASNIGGTAYEQYF. Here the CDR3 DNA reads TGTGCCAGCAATATCGGCGGGACTGCCTACGAGCAGTACTTC.

The chain has TRBV7-2 and TRBJ2-2; D call uncertain. The ends were cut back, 1 base at V and 1 base at J, with 7 bases in the middle. In germline, CDR1 is SGHTA, CDR2 FQGNSA. The length of the CDR3 is 15 residues. Written as DNA, the CDR3 is TGTGCCAGCAGCTTAGTGGCCTGGAACACCGGGGAGCTGTTTTTT. As protein: CASSLVAWNTGELFF.

V usage is TRBV6-5 and J usage is TRBJ1-4; no clear D gene. Germline CDR1 and CDR2: MNHEY and SVGAGI. The V gene lost 5 bases and the J gene lost 4 bases, with 11 bases spanning the gap. The CDR3 consists of 14 residues. The CDR3 DNA reads as TGTGCCAGCAGTCTAGGCGCCTATAATGAAAAACTGTTTTTT. As protein: CASSLGAYNEKLFF.

The chain joins TRBV5-4 to TRBJ2-7, with TRBD2 matching over 7 bases. Germline-derived CDR1 and CDR2 are SGHNT and YYREEE (reference sequence). The length of the CDR3 is 12 residues. With 0 bases clipped from V and 9 bases from J, the junction kept 3 bases outside the gene matches. The CDR3 nucleotides read TGTGCCAGCAGCTTGGGGACGGGGGGGCAGTACTTC. Amino acid sequence: CASSLGTGGQYF.

The V gene is TRBV19, the J gene TRBJ1-5; the D gene is possibly TRBD1 (6 bases). The CDR3 has 16 residues. CDR1 LNHDA and CDR2 SQIVND come from the germline V gene (reference sequence). Trimming left V 3 bases short and J 1 base short, with 13 bases between. CDR3 protein: CASSIARTASNQPQHF. The CDR3 DNA reads as TGTGCCAGTAGTATCGCCAGGACAGCCAGCAATCAGCCCCAGCATTTT.

V is TRBV19 and J is TRBJ1-4; 8 bases align to TRBD1. Germline values: CDR1 LNHDA, CDR2 SQIVND (reference sequence). The CDR3 length is 15 residues. J was trimmed by 6 bases and V by 2 bases; bases with no gene match: 5. CDR3 DNA sequence: TGTGCCAGTAGTATACCCGGGACAGGAGATGAAAAACTGTTTTTT. Amino acids: CASSIPGTGDEKLFF. Drawing the rest from reference TRBV19 and TRBJ1-4, the complete variable domain is DGGITQSPKYLFRKEGQNVTLSCEQNLNHDAMYWYRQDPGQGLRLIYYSQIVNDFQKGDIAEGYSVSREKKESFPLTVTSAQKNPTAFYLCASSIPGTGDEKLFFGSGTQLSVL.

V and J are TRBV4-1 and TRBJ1-5; the match to TRBD1 covers 7 bases. Germline CDR1 and CDR2: MGHRA and YSYEKL. V lost 0 bases, J lost 4 bases, and 3 bases stayed unmatched. CDR3 length: 15 amino acids. As DNA, the CDR3 is TGCGCCAGCAGCCAAGATAGGGACAGAAATCAGCCCCAGCATTTT. Translating gives CASSQDRDRNQPQHF.